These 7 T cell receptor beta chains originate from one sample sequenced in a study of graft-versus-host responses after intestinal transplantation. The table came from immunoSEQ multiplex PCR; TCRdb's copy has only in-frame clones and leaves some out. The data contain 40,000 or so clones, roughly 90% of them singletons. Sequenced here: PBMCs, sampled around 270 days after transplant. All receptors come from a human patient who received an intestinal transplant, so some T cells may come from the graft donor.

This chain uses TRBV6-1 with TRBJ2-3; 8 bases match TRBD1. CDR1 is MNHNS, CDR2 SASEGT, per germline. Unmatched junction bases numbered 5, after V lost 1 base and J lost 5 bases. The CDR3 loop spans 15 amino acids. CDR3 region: CASSEGTGTGDTQYF. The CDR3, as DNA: TGTGCCAGCAGTGAAGGGACAGGGACGGGAGATACGCAGTATTTT.

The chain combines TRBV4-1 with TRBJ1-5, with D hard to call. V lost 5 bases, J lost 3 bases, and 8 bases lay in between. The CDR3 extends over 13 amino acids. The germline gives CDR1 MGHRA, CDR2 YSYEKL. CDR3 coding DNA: TGCGCCAGCAGCATTATCCCCAATCAGCCCCAGCATTTT. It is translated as CASSIIPNQPQHF.

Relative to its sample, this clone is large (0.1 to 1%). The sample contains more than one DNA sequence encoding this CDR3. CDR3 loop: CASSQEEGDGANVLTF. CDR3 nucleotide sequence: TGTGCCAGCAGCCAAGAGGAGGGGGATGGGGCCAACGTCCTGACTTTC. The chain uses TRBV4-2 and TRBJ2-6, with D tentatively TRBD1 or TRBD2 (6 bases each). The germline V gene has CDR1 LGHNA and CDR2 YNFKEQ. CDR3 length: 16 residues. V was trimmed by 0 bases and J by 3 bases, leaving 9 bases between them.

This CDR3 reads CASSAGQGGNTEAFF. DNA for the CDR3: TGTGCCAGCAGCGCCGGACAGGGCGGGAACACTGAAGCTTTCTTT. The V gene is TRBV9, the J gene TRBJ1-1; 8 bases match TRBD1. The germline CDR1 and CDR2 sequences are SGDLS and YYNGEE. V dropped 3 bases and J dropped 1; count of bases not matched to a gene: 5. This CDR3 is built from 15 residues.

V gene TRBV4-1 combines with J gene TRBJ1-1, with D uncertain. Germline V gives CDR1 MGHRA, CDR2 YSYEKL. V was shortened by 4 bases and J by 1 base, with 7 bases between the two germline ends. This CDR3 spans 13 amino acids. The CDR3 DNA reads TGCGCCAGCAGCCTGCTTACGAACACTGAAGCTTTCTTT. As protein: CASSLLTNTEAFF.

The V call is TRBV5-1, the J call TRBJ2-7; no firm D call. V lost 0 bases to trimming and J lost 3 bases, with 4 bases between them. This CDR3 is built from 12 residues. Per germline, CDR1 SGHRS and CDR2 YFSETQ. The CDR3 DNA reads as TGCGCCAGCAGCTTGGATTTCTACGAGCAGTACTTC. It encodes CASSLDFYEQYF.

For the CDR3, the DNA is TGCGCCAGCAGTGAGGTTACCACTATTTCTGCGCAGTATTTT. Translation gives CASSEVTTISAQYF. The chain recombines TRBV10-1 with TRBJ2-3; D remains ambiguous. Germline CDR1 WNHNN, CDR2 SYGVQD (reference sequence). This CDR3 is 14 amino acids long. V lost 2 bases, J lost 10 bases, and 16 bases lay in between.